The 17 T cell receptor beta chains presented below share a single source sample, sequenced in a study of technical replicates of blood from a few donors. The method was immunoSEQ multiplex PCR; TCRdb's version includes in-frame clones alone and lacks a portion of them. The sample records 65,000 to 80,000 clones, around 95% being singletons. The sample consisted of T cells isolated from PBMCs. The receptors come from a human donor in good health.

The chain couples TRBV6-6 to TRBJ2-1, with unresolved D. V was trimmed by 0 bases and J by 8 bases, leaving 5 bases between them. The CDR3 sequence is 12 residues long. Germline lookup yields CDR1 MNHNY and CDR2 SVGAGI (reference sequence). Here the CDR3 DNA reads TGTGCCAGCAGTTACTCGGGCCATGAGCAGTTCTTC. Protein sequence: CASSYSGHEQFF.

This clone was recorded only once. V gene TRBV7-9 combines with J gene TRBJ1-1, with TRBD1 matching over 8 bases. V shed 5 bases and J 4 bases; nucleotides not matched to a gene: 9. This CDR3 region has 15 residues. Germline CDR1 is SEHNR and CDR2 is FQNEAQ (reference sequence). The CDR3 loop reads CASSPGRDRFTEAFF. In DNA, the CDR3 is TGTGCCAGCAGCCCCGGTAGGGACAGGTTCACTGAAGCTTTCTTT.

The CDR3 loop reads CASSLGTGGTYEQYF. In DNA, the CDR3 is TGTGCCAGCAGCTTAGGGACAGGGGGTACCTACGAGCAGTACTTC. The chain carries TRBV7-6 and TRBJ2-7, with 10 positions matching TRBD1. V was pared by 1 base and J by 2 bases, with 2 bases of the junction left unmatched. This CDR3 is 15 amino acids long. Germline V gene data show CDR1 as SGHVS and CDR2 as FNYEAQ.

The CDR3 spells CASSRDSHEQYF. In DNA form, the CDR3 reads TGTGCCAGCAGCCGTGACAGCCACGAGCAGTACTTC. The chain couples TRBV9 to TRBJ2-7, with D possibly TRBD1 on 5 matching bases. Germline-derived CDR1 and CDR2 are SGDLS and YYNGEE. The ends were cut back, 4 bases at V and 5 bases at J, with 10 bases in the middle. CDR3 length: 12 residues.

This CDR3 is CAWRGPGQGVSGELFF. The CDR3 nucleotides read TGTGCCTGGAGGGGCCCGGGACAGGGGGTATCCGGGGAGCTGTTTTTT. The chain has TRBV30 and TRBJ2-2; 11 bases agree with TRBD1. The CDR3 is made up of 16 amino acids. Germline V gives CDR1 GTSNPN, CDR2 SVGIG (reference sequence). V trimming: 3 bases; J trimming: 6 bases; junction bases outside the gene matches: 9.

The chain combines TRBV6-1 with TRBJ2-5; D is perhaps TRBD1 (5 bases). CDR1 and CDR2 from the germline V gene are MNHNS and SASEGT. The CDR3 has 16 residues. Deletions cut 0 bases from V and 2 bases from J, with 13 bases between. In DNA, the CDR3 is TGTGCCAGCAGTGAAGCGACCGGCAGGGTTCAAGAGACCCAGTACTTC. Translating it yields CASSEATGRVQETQYF.

This clone is a singleton in its sample. The chain is built from TRBV28 and TRBJ1-2; 10 positions agree with TRBD1. Germline CDR1 is MDHEN and CDR2 is SYDVKM. CDR3 length: 17 residues. Losses at the gene ends were 3 bases for V and 4 bases for J; bases not matched to a gene: 11. Here the CDR3 DNA reads TGTGCCAGCAGTTTCTCGGATCGGGGACAGGGGCCCTATGGCTACACCTTC. Its translation: CASSFSDRGQGPYGYTF.

V usage is TRBV19 and J usage is TRBJ2-5; TRBD2 aligns across 8 bases. CDR3 size: 18 residues. Losses at the gene ends were 3 bases for V and 5 bases for J; bases not matched to a gene: 17. Looked up from germline, CDR1 is LNHDA and CDR2 is SQIVND (reference sequence). The CDR3 spells CASSIVPGGAHGGETQYF. The DNA for the CDR3 is TGTGCCAGTAGTATTGTACCGGGAGGGGCGCACGGAGGGGAGACCCAGTACTTC.

The V and J genes are TRBV21-1 and TRBJ1-1. TRBV21-1 is a recognized pseudogene. The CDR3 sequence is 13 residues long. CDR3 sequence (DNA): TGTGCCAGCGAGGGGAGGCGAGGGGTTGAAGCTTTCTTT. Residues: CASEGRRGVEAFF.

The J gene is TRBJ2-7, the V gene TRBV27; possibly TRBD1 for D (6 bases). CDR3 size: 13 residues. CDR1 and CDR2 from the germline V gene are MNHEY and SMNVEV (reference sequence). Trimming took off 5 bases at V and 3 bases at J, with 11 bases between the two ends. This CDR3 is CASSPGTFYEQYF. The CDR3 DNA reads TGTGCCAGCAGTCCCGGGACATTCTACGAGCAGTACTTC.

V and J are TRBV4-2 and TRBJ1-6; a weak D match, TRBD1 (5 bases). This CDR3 has 16 residues. V was pared by 1 base and J by 6 bases, with 13 bases between. The germline V gene encodes CDR1 LGHNA and CDR2 YNFKEQ. CDR3 in amino acids: CASSQGGGAGNSPLHF. The CDR3 coding sequence is TGTGCCAGCAGCCAAGGGGGAGGGGCTGGTAATTCACCCCTCCACTTT.

This clone came up once. The same CDR3 arises from other DNA sequences in this sample as well. This rearrangement joins TRBV5-1 to TRBJ1-1; D is uncertain. This CDR3 has 14 amino acids. V was shortened by 0 bases and J by 0 bases, with 6 bases between the two germline ends. CDR1 is SGHRS, CDR2 YFSETQ, per germline. CDR3 DNA sequence: TGCGCCAGCAGCTTGGCAACAGTGAACACTGAAGCTTTCTTT. It encodes CASSLATVNTEAFF.

The chain uses TRBV7-9 and TRBJ2-7, with 8 bases aligning to TRBD2. The CDR3 length is 15 residues. CDR1 and CDR2 from the germline V gene are SEHNR and FQNEAQ (reference sequence). V dropped 2 bases and J dropped 2; count of bases not matched to a gene: 5. CDR3 nucleotides: TGTGCCAGCAGCTTAAATAGCGGGACTACCTACGAGCAGTACTTC. As protein: CASSLNSGTTYEQYF.

The chain has TRBV28 and TRBJ1-4, with 7 positions matching TRBD1. Germline-derived CDR1 and CDR2 are MDHEN and SYDVKM. The trim removed 5 bases at V and 7 bases at J, leaving 10 bases unmatched. The CDR3 spans 15 residues. This CDR3 reads CASSLRGRGSEKLFF. CDR3 coding DNA: TGTGCCAGCAGTCTAAGGGGGCGCGGCTCTGAAAAACTGTTTTTT.

The chain carries TRBV9 and TRBJ2-4; TRBD1 matches at 7 bases. Trimming took 0 bases from V and 6 from J; bases not matched to a gene: 12. The CDR3 has 17 residues. CDR1 and CDR2 from the germline V gene are SGDLS and YYNGEE. The CDR3 coding sequence is TGTGCCAGCAGCGTAGGGGGCCTGACAGGGATTGGAAACATTCAGTACTTC. Translation: CASSVGGLTGIGNIQYF.

The V call is TRBV5-1, the J call TRBJ1-1; a possible D gene is TRBD1 (5 bases). Germline V gives CDR1 SGHRS, CDR2 YFSETQ. V shed 5 bases and J shed 2 bases, with 16 bases lying between them. The CDR3 runs 15 residues. CDR3 bases: TGCGCCAGCAGGGGGCCAGGGCCGCACAACACTGAAGCTTTCTTT. Translating gives CASRGPGPHNTEAFF.

The chain links TRBV18 to TRBJ1-3, with 11 positions matching TRBD1. The CDR3 totals 16 residues. Germline V CDR1 and CDR2: KGHSH, LQKENI. With 3 bases clipped from V and 4 bases from J, the junction kept 5 bases outside the gene matches. CDR3 DNA sequence: TGTGCCAGCTCACCCGGGACAGGGGGTGTCGGAAACACCATATATTTT. It yields the protein CASSPGTGGVGNTIYF.